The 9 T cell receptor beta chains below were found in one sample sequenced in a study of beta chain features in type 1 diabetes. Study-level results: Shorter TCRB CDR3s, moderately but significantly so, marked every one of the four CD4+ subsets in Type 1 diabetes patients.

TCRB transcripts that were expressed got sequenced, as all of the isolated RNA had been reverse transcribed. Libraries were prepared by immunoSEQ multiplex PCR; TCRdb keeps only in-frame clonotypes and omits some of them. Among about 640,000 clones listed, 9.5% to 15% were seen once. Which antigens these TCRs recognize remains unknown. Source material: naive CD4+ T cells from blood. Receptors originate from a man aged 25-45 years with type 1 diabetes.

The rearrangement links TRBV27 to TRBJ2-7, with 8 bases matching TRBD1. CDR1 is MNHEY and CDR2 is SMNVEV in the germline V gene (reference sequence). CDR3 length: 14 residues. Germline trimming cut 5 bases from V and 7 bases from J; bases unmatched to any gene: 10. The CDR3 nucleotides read TGTGCCAGCAGTCCGGACAGGGACTGGGAAGAGCAGTACTTC. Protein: CASSPDRDWEEQYF.

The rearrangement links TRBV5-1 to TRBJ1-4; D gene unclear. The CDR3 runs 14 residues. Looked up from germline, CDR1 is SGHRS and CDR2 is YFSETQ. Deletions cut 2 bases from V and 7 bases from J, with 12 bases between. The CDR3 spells CASSLQIPSEKLFF. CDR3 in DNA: TGCGCCAGCAGCTTACAGATACCCTCTGAAAAACTGTTTTTT.

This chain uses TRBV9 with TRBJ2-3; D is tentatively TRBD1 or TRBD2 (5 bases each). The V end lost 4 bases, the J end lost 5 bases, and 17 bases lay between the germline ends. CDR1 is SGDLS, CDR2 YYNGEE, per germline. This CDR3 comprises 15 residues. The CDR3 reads CASSSRGSGQDTQYF. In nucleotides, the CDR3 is TGTGCCAGCAGCTCGAGGGGAAGCGGCCAAGATACGCAGTATTTT.

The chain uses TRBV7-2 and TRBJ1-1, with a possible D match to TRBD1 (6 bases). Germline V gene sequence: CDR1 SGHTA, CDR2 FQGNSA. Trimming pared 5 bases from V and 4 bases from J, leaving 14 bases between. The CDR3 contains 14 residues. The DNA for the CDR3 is TGTGCCAGCAGCCCCCACAGGGTCGCCACTGAAGCTTTCTTT. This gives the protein CASSPHRVATEAFF.

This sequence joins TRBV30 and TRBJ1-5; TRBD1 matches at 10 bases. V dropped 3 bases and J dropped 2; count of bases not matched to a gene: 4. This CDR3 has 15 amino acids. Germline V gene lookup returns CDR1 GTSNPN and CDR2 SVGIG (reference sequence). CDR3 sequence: CAWRRGTGGNQPQHF. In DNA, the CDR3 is TGTGCCTGGAGGAGGGGGACAGGGGGCAATCAGCCCCAGCATTTT.

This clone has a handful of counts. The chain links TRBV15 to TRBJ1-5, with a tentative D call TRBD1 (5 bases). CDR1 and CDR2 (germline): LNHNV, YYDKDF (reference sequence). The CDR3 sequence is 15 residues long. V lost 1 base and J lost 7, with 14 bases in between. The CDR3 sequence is CATSRGLEGDQPQHF. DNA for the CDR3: TGTGCCACCAGCAGAGGGCTCGAAGGGGACCAGCCCCAGCATTTT.

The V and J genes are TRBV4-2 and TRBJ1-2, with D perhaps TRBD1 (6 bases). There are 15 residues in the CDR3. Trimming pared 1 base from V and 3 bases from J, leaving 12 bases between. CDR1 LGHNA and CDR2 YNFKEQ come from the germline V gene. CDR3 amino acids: CASSQVPGDDYGYTF. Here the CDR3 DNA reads TGTGCCAGCAGCCAAGTCCCAGGGGACGACTATGGCTACACCTTC.

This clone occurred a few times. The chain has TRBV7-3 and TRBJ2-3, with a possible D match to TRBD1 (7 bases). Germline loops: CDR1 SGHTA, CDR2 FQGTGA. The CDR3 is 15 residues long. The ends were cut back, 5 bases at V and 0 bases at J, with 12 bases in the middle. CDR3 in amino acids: CASSIQGGSTDTQYF. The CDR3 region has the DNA TGTGCCAGCAGCATCCAGGGGGGTAGCACAGATACGCAGTATTTT.

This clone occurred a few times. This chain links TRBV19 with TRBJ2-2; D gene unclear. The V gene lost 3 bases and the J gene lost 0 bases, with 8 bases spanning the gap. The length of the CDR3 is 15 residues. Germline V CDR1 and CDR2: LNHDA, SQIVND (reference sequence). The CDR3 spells CASSIPAANTGELFF. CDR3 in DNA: TGTGCCAGTAGTATCCCGGCAGCGAACACCGGGGAGCTGTTTTTT.